This TCR beta chain derives from a study of regulatory T cells in long-lasting Graves disease. Arm-PCR of CDR3 regions with iRepertoire HTBI primers generated TCR beta libraries. TCRdb re-called the multiplex PCR reads with MiXCR, one entry per CDR3 protein. The sample includes roughly 420,000 distinct CDR3 sequences, about 17% of them seen just once. Time point specified: newly diagnosed GD, antithyroid drugs for less than 3 months. With RNA extracted from PBMCs as input, the TCR library was made. This clonotype came up many times. Per germline, CDR1 SEHNR and CDR2 FQNEAQ (reference sequence). This CDR3 comprises 15 residues. Trimming cost V 6 bases and J 0 bases; bases outside gene matches: 5. In addition, the sample was reused for a study of T cells in Graves' hyperthyroidism and ophthalmopathy.

Here the sequenced sample was peripheral blood mononuclear cells (PBMCs), taken at new diagnosis, from a patient treated with antithyroid drugs. The rearrangement uses TRBV7-9 and TRBJ2-3; TRBD2 aligns across 8 bases. The source of this sequence is a woman in her thirties with Graves disease. The CDR3 nucleotides are TGTGCCAGCAGAATTAGCGGGATTAGCACAGATACGCAGTATTTT. Amino acid sequence: CASRISGISTDTQYF.